These T cell receptor beta chains were read from a single sample in a study of shared clonotypes between healthy human individuals. The table came from immunoSEQ multiplex PCR; TCRdb's copy has only in-frame clones and leaves some out. Here the sample spans about 580,000 clones, 98% being singletons. The sample was naive CD8+ T cells sorted from blood. These receptors were obtained from a man aged 25-40 years in good health. The CDR3 runs from the conserved cysteine through the conserved F or W. The order of the fields is J gene, V gene, CDR3 protein.

TRBJ1-5 TRBV18 CASSPETGELYSNQPQHF
TRBJ2-2 TRBV5-6 CASSLTGSVTGELFF
TRBJ1-2 TRBV7-6 CASSLQKQGFNGYTF
TRBJ2-5 TRBV9 CASSEGLAGGSGYQETQYF
TRBJ1-3 TRBV2 CASSDPTGALSGNTIYF
TRBJ2-1 TRBV15 CATSRVGGESYNEQFF
TRBJ2-3 TRBV4-3 CASSQDADRRTDTQYF
TRBJ2-7 TRBV7-9 CASTLPGTGNSYEQYF
TRBJ2-7 TRBV5-1 CASSFGQTPTYEQYF
TRBJ2-7 TRBV11-3 CASSFSGGTYEQYF
TRBJ2-7 TRBV29-1 CSVEARGTSGTARVYEQYF
TRBJ2-2 TRBV5-1 CASSELAGSGELFF
TRBJ1-1 TRBV10-2 CASSGQLVTEAFF
TRBJ2-1 TRBV25-1 CASIAGGPRLNEQFF
TRBJ2-1 TRBV7-9 CASSWTQYNEQFF
TRBJ1-2 TRBV27 CASTSGGFEGYTF
TRBJ2-7 TRBV2 CASLTLGEQYF
TRBJ2-3 TRBV7-9 CASSPQGVGGYSTDTQYF
TRBJ2-7 TRBV10-2 CASSESAYEQYF
TRBJ2-7 TRBV28 CASNPLTSYEQYF
TRBJ1-1 TRBV27 CASSSTVLNTEAFF
TRBJ2-7 TRBV6-1 CASSEALHGQYEQYF
TRBJ1-1 TRBV6-5 CASTRGMNTEAFF
TRBJ2-1 TRBV30 CAWTPGQGLDEQFF
TRBJ2-3 TRBV27 CASSITGEAQYF
TRBJ2-7 TRBV4-3 CASSQDVGGTLSYEQYF
TRBJ2-5 TRBV28 CASSPTLLGIQETQYF
TRBJ2-3 TRBV28 CASSWGGDTQYF
TRBJ2-1 TRBV10-3 CAISESGGISYNEQFF
TRBJ2-1 TRBV25-1 CASSEKGAYEQFF
TRBJ1-2 TRBV5-4 CASSLADNYGYTF
TRBJ2-7 TRBV11-2 CASSLGRDGSRDEQYF
TRBJ2-6 TRBV1 CTSRNCRLCSRANVLTF
TRBJ2-1 TRBV5-4 CASSLPAGTRRDEQFF
TRBJ2-7 TRBV27 CASSSYGPSYEQYF
TRBJ2-4 TRBV11-2 CASSFGTDLAKNIQYF
TRBJ2-7 TRBV11-2 CASSLGTTYEQYF
TRBJ2-7 TRBV7-9 CASSSRAGGPDEQYF
TRBJ2-1 TRBV7-9 CASSPRLVRYNEQFF
TRBJ2-3 TRBV4-3 CASSQDSLSGSSTDTQYF
TRBJ1-1 TRBV7-9 CASSLVGQGATEAFF
TRBJ2-7 TRBV7-6 CASSAVGGYEQYF
TRBJ2-2 TRBV25-1 CASSEGLHTGELFF
TRBJ2-1 TRBV10-2 CASTVITRSEQFF
TRBJ2-7 TRBV7-2 CASSLGSGSSDEQYF
TRBJ2-5 TRBV16 CASSQSDRVRQETQYF
TRBJ2-2 TRBV10-2 CASSSRGGGRFTGELFF
TRBJ2-1 TRBV7-8 CASSLGWTGTAYPDNEQFF
TRBJ2-7 TRBV10-2 CASSGGPGQFYEQYF
TRBJ2-7 TRBV5-6 CASSLAGKPYEQYF